Given below is one T cell receptor (beta chain) in context. Its specificity is not known. The CDR3 is made up of 18 amino acids. Trimming removed 2 bases from V and 6 bases from J; junction bases left unmatched: 18. Germline V gives CDR1 MGHRA, CDR2 YSYEKL. The source of the sample is a study of cytomegalovirus exposure and HLA in healthy donors. Study-level information: Later analysis reported that the 120 validation repertoires shared the platform of the roughly 670 first-cohort repertoires. General study results and limits: Three chains linked to CMV were shown in vitro to be specific for CMV antigens. High specificity and sensitivity for cytomegalovirus status were reported for the classifier.

This table comes from immunoSEQ multiplex PCR, and its TCRdb copy is limited to in-frame clones, with some not included. The repertoire holds some 240,000 clones, with roughly 84% as singletons. The chain has TRBV4-1 and TRBJ1-2; the match to TRBD1 covers 7 bases. The source material was PBMCs. This sequence was found in a woman aged 18-35 years in good health and CMV-seropositive. Here the CDR3 reads CASSQRPSGDRGRDGYTF. CDR3 bases: TGCGCCAGCAGCCAAAGACCCTCTGGGGACAGAGGTAGGGATGGCTACACCTTC.